Listed here are 26 T cell receptor beta chains from one sample, sequenced in a study of cytomegalovirus exposure and HLA in healthy donors. PCR primers comprised 60 Vbeta and 13 Jbeta primers. Here immunoSEQ multiplex PCR was the method, and the copy in TCRdb shows in-frame clones only, minus some. This sample yields 120,000 or so clones, of which over 60% are seen a single time; around 3.6% belongs to the top ten. Sample: PBMCs. These receptors all stem from a man aged 25-40 years in good health and CMV-seronegative.

In this sample, this clone turned up once. The chain combines TRBV19 with TRBJ1-2, with D possibly matching TRBD1 (5 bases). Looked up from germline, CDR1 is LNHDA and CDR2 is SQIVND (reference sequence). The CDR3 contains 13 residues. With 10 bases removed from V and 8 bases from J, the gap between germline ends came to 20 bases. The CDR3 loop reads CATRNTGGVGYTF. CDR3 coding DNA: TGTGCCACCCGGAACACGGGGGGGGTAGGCTACACCTTC.

V usage is TRBV18 and J usage is TRBJ2-7; weak D call: TRBD2 (5 bases). The CDR3 is made up of 14 amino acids. Between the trimmed V and J ends, which lost 5 bases and 3 bases, there was a span of 14 bases. CDR1 and CDR2 from the germline V gene are KGHSH and LQKENI. This CDR3 is CASSISDGLYEQYF. In DNA form, the CDR3 reads TGTGCCAGCTCAATCAGCGACGGACTCTACGAGCAGTACTTC.

The chain uses TRBV9 and TRBJ1-2, with TRBD1 matching 8 bases. Germline V gene data show CDR1 as SGDLS and CDR2 as YYNGEE. The CDR3 is made up of 16 amino acids. With V trimmed by 0 bases and J by 7 bases, 11 bases remained unmatched. The CDR3 reads CASSVGSLRQGAGYTF. CDR3 coding DNA: TGTGCCAGCAGCGTAGGGAGTTTAAGGCAGGGGGCTGGCTACACCTTC.

This chain links TRBV5-1 with TRBJ1-5, with 11 bases matching TRBD1. Germline CDR1 SGHRS, CDR2 YFSETQ. The CDR3 contains 15 residues. V was clipped by 5 bases and J by 4 bases; unmatched bases: 5. The CDR3 reads CASSFGTGGNQPQHF. Written as DNA, the CDR3 is TGCGCCAGCAGTTTCGGGACAGGGGGAAATCAGCCCCAGCATTTT.

The chain has TRBV6-1 and TRBJ1-2; maybe TRBD1 (5 bases). V dropped 7 bases and J dropped 1 base, with 16 bases sitting between them. The CDR3 has 15 amino acids. In germline, CDR1 is MNHNS, CDR2 SASEGT. CDR3 region: CASILTEPVNYGYTF. Written as DNA, the CDR3 is TGTGCCAGCATTTTGACAGAACCGGTTAACTATGGCTACACCTTC.

Of note for this clone: The sample carries other DNA sequences with the same CDR3. V is TRBV6-1 and J is TRBJ1-4; tentatively, D is TRBD1 (5 bases). Trimming cost V 6 bases and J 4 bases, with 6 bases left between them. In germline, CDR1 is MNHNS, CDR2 SASEGT. The CDR3 has 12 residues. CDR3 bases: TGTGCCAGCAGGGGACTTAATGAAAAACTGTTTTTT. The encoded protein is CASRGLNEKLFF.

The chain links TRBV4-1 to TRBJ2-7; D is possibly TRBD1 (5 bases). Deletions cut 0 bases from V and 4 bases from J, with 22 bases between. The CDR3 consists of 18 residues. Germline V gene data show CDR1 as MGHRA and CDR2 as YSYEKL. The CDR3 spells CASSQDPRQLVQLYEQYF. The CDR3 DNA reads TGCGCCAGCAGCCAAGACCCGAGACAGCTCGTACAACTTTACGAGCAGTACTTC.

DNA for the CDR3: TGTGCCAGCAGTTTACCCCTCGACAGGGCAACCTATCTCATGAACACTGAAGCTTTCTTT. Residues: CASSLPLDRATYLMNTEAFF. The genes are TRBV28 and TRBJ1-1, with 7 bases identical to TRBD1. Germline-derived CDR1 and CDR2 are MDHEN and SYDVKM. J lost 0 bases, V lost 2 bases, and 18 bases had no gene match. CDR3 length: 20 amino acids.

This sequence joins TRBV29-1 and TRBJ2-7; possibly TRBD2 for D (6 bases). CDR1 SQVTM and CDR2 ANQGSEA come from the germline V gene. CDR3 length: 15 amino acids. V lost 4 bases and J lost 0, with 16 bases in between. This chain's CDR3 is CSVVVAGGSSYEQYF. The DNA of the CDR3 is TGCAGCGTTGTAGTGGCCGGGGGAAGCTCCTACGAGCAGTACTTC.

The V gene is TRBV6-5, the J gene TRBJ1-4; perhaps TRBD1 as D (6 bases). The CDR3 covers 14 residues. Germline V gene sequence: CDR1 MNHEY, CDR2 SVGAGI. The germline V and J ends were trimmed by 0 bases and 8 bases, with 10 bases remaining between them. CDR3 in DNA: TGTGCCAGCAGTTACTCGTACAGGGCCGAAAAACTGTTTTTT. This codes for CASSYSYRAEKLFF.

The rearrangement joins TRBV10-3 to TRBJ2-7; TRBD2 matches 7 bases. The length of the CDR3 is 15 residues. V shed 0 bases and J 2 bases; nucleotides not matched to a gene: 4. Per germline, CDR1 ENHRY and CDR2 SYGVKD. The CDR3, as DNA: TGTGCCATCAGTGAGTCCTCGGGAGGCACCTACGAGCAGTACTTC. Its protein product is CAISESSGGTYEQYF.

The chain links TRBV7-8 to TRBJ1-5, with D maybe TRBD1 (6 bases). Trimming took off 3 bases at V and 3 bases at J, with 15 bases between the two ends. The length of the CDR3 is 16 residues. Per the germline V gene, CDR1 is SGHVS and CDR2 is FQNEAQ. This chain's CDR3 is CASSLRQAVYNQPQHF. DNA for the CDR3: TGTGCCAGCAGCTTGCGACAGGCGGTTTACAATCAGCCCCAGCATTTT.

The gene calls are TRBV2 and TRBJ2-1, with a weak D call TRBD1 (5 bases). Germline V gives CDR1 SNHLY, CDR2 FYNNEI. With 5 bases removed from V and 5 bases from J, the gap between germline ends came to 7 bases. The CDR3 runs 12 residues. The CDR3 is CASSQTDNEQFF. CDR3 sequence (DNA): TGTGCCAGCAGTCAGACAGACAATGAGCAGTTCTTC.

As DNA, the CDR3 is TGTGCCAGCAGCCCAAGGACGGGAAACACCGGGGAGCTGTTTTTT. This codes for CASSPRTGNTGELFF. This sequence joins TRBV2 and TRBJ2-2; a possible D gene is TRBD2 (5 bases). The CDR3 is 15 residues long. With 6 bases removed from V and 2 bases from J, the gap between germline ends came to 13 bases. CDR1 and CDR2 (germline): SNHLY, FYNNEI.

This clone was seen only a few times. The chain uses TRBV7-9 and TRBJ1-1, with D hard to call. The germline V gene has CDR1 SEHNR and CDR2 FQNEAQ (reference sequence). Trimming left V 1 base short and J 2 bases short, with 5 bases between. This CDR3 comprises 13 residues. This chain's CDR3 is CASSLDTNTEAFF. The CDR3 DNA follows: TGTGCCAGCAGCTTAGACACCAACACTGAAGCTTTCTTT.

The chain uses TRBV5-1 and TRBJ1-2; D is perhaps TRBD1 (6 bases). Germline assignment: CDR1 SGHRS and CDR2 YFSETQ. V dropped 1 base and J dropped 9 bases, with 13 bases sitting between them. This CDR3 contains 13 residues. CDR3 in DNA: TGCGCCAGCAGCTTGCTACAGGGCGGTAGCTACACCTTC. Translating it yields CASSLLQGGSYTF.

This clone was detected only once. The chain is built from TRBV19 and TRBJ2-4; 9 bases are a match to TRBD2. CDR1 is LNHDA and CDR2 is SQIVND in the germline V gene (reference sequence). The length of the CDR3 is 15 residues. Trimming at V came to 6 bases and at J to 4 bases, leaving 7 bases not matched to a gene. CDR3 in amino acids: CASRLSGSPKNIQYF. The CDR3 DNA sequence: TGTGCCAGTAGACTTAGCGGGAGTCCAAAAAACATTCAGTACTTC.

The genes are TRBV27 and TRBJ1-6, with TRBD1 matching over 10 bases. The CDR3 extends over 15 amino acids. Germline values: CDR1 MNHEY, CDR2 SMNVEV (reference sequence). V lost 6 bases and J lost 10; bases outside the gene matches: 9. CDR3 sequence: CASSLGQGYRSPLHF. In DNA form, the CDR3 reads TGTGCCAGCAGCCTGGGACAGGGGTACAGATCACCCCTCCACTTT.

The V call is TRBV5-4, the J call TRBJ1-1; D may be TRBD1 (5 bases). CDR3 size: 14 residues. CDR1 SGHNT and CDR2 YYREEE come from the germline V gene (reference sequence). The germline V and J ends were trimmed by 6 bases and 3 bases, with 15 bases remaining between them. The CDR3 here is CASTTRGSDTEAFF. As DNA, the CDR3 is TGTGCCAGCACTACCCGGGGGTCCGACACTGAAGCTTTCTTT.

The CDR3 sequence: CASRETSGGSFYNEQFF. Written as DNA, the CDR3 is TGTGCCAGCAGGGAAACTAGCGGGGGGTCGTTTTACAATGAGCAGTTCTTC. The rearrangement uses TRBV6-1 and TRBJ2-1, with 12 bases identical to TRBD2. V shed 6 bases and J 4 bases; nucleotides not matched to a gene: 10. Germline V gene data show CDR1 as MNHNS and CDR2 as SASEGT. The CDR3 sequence is 17 residues long.

The V and J genes are TRBV28 and TRBJ1-5; no clear D gene. Between the trimmed V and J ends, which lost 6 bases and 11 bases, there was a span of 17 bases. This CDR3 is built from 13 residues. Germline values: CDR1 MDHEN, CDR2 SYDVKM. CDR3 amino acids: CASSPGSRGTQHF. CDR3 bases: TGTGCCAGCAGCCCCGGGTCTCGGGGAACCCAGCATTTT.

The chain's CDR3 is CASVVEPGLARSEQFF. The CDR3 DNA follows: TGCGCCAGCGTTGTAGAACCGGGACTAGCTCGCAGTGAGCAGTTCTTC. This rearrangement joins TRBV5-1 to TRBJ2-1, with 9 bases fitting TRBD2. After removal of 7 bases from V and 9 bases from J, the junction contained 17 bases not matched to a gene. In germline, CDR1 is SGHRS, CDR2 YFSETQ. The length of the CDR3 is 16 residues.

The chain carries TRBV30 and TRBJ2-4; the match to TRBD2 covers 9 bases. CDR1 and CDR2 (germline): GTSNPN, SVGIG (reference sequence). The CDR3 has 14 residues. V lost 1 base, J lost 8 bases, and 6 bases stayed unmatched. The CDR3 reads CAWSDSGGGYIQYF. CDR3 nucleotide sequence: TGTGCCTGGAGTGATAGCGGGGGCGGGTACATTCAGTACTTC.

The chain employs TRBV10-3 and TRBJ2-5; D is perhaps TRBD2 (6 bases). CDR3 length: 12 amino acids. The germline V gene encodes CDR1 ENHRY and CDR2 SYGVKD. V was cut by 5 bases and J by 5 bases, with 9 bases left in between. DNA of the CDR3: TGTGCCATCAGTTCGGACTATGAGACCCAGTACTTC. It translates to CAISSDYETQYF.

The chain uses TRBV5-1 and TRBJ2-7, with TRBD1 as a possible D gene (6 bases). There are 19 residues in the CDR3. Trimming removed 0 bases from V and 1 base from J, with 23 bases in between. Germline V gene lookup returns CDR1 SGHRS and CDR2 YFSETQ. Written as DNA, the CDR3 is TGCGCCAGCAGCTTGGCCGAGGTCGGGACACGAGTTTCTTCCTACGAGCAGTACTTC. It specifies CASSLAEVGTRVSSYEQYF.

The rearrangement links TRBV19 to TRBJ1-1; D is ambiguous. CDR1 and CDR2 from the germline V gene are LNHDA and SQIVND (reference sequence). Trimming pared 5 bases from V and 7 bases from J, leaving 5 bases between. This CDR3 is built from 10 residues. The CDR3 loop is CASSRVEAFF. The CDR3 DNA is TGTGCCAGTAGTCGGGTTGAAGCTTTCTTT.